What follows are 23 T cell receptor beta chains derived from one specimen sequenced in a study of blood T cell repertoires in COVID-19 (TCRdb year 2020). Library prep was done by the immunoSEQ multiplex PCR assay. TCRdb mirrors the immuneACCESS table, restricted to in-frame sequences. Some clones are absent from its copies; in checked studies, under half trace to an unresolved V gene, and the reason for the others is unknown. Present in this sample are 87,000 or so clones, about 87% of which were seen just once. Jointly, the top ten make up approximately 7% of the sample. The source material was peripheral blood. The receptors shown here come from a human donor with acute or convalescent COVID-19. The donor label of this sample is uncertain.

V and J are TRBV28 and TRBJ1-2; possible D gene TRBD1, 6 bases. V was cut by 3 bases and J by 2 bases, with 13 bases left in between. The germline CDR1 and CDR2 sequences are MDHEN and SYDVKM. The CDR3 loop spans 15 amino acids. CDR3 residues: CASSLGTPPNYGYTF. The CDR3 DNA follows: TGTGCCAGCAGTTTGGGGACACCTCCAAACTATGGCTACACCTTC.

V usage is TRBV11-1 and J usage is TRBJ2-1; no firm D call. The CDR3 is 12 residues long. V lost 6 bases, J lost 4 bases, and 7 bases lay in between. The germline CDR1 and CDR2 sequences are SGHAT and FQDESV (reference sequence). CDR3 coding DNA: TGTGCCAGCAGACAGTTGTACAATGAGCAGTTCTTC. Translated, it gives CASRQLYNEQFF.

V is TRBV7-9 and J is TRBJ2-7; TRBD1 matches at 7 bases. V was pared by 4 bases and J by 0 bases, with 6 bases of the junction left unmatched. The CDR3 runs to 15 residues. Germline V CDR1 and CDR2: SEHNR, FQNEAQ (reference sequence). CDR3 coding DNA: TGTGCCAGCAGCTCTCGGGACAGTTCCTCCTACGAGCAGTACTTC. Translating it yields CASSSRDSSSYEQYF.

V and J are TRBV18 and TRBJ1-1; D is uncertain. Germline CDR1 reads KGHSH; CDR2 reads LQKENI. The CDR3 is 13 residues long. V lost 5 bases, J lost 3 bases, and 10 bases lay in between. The CDR3 coding sequence is TGTGCCAGCTCAGGCAGCGGATACACTGAAGCTTTCTTT. Its translation is CASSGSGYTEAFF.

The chain employs TRBV4-2 and TRBJ2-1; D perhaps matches TRBD1 (6 bases). Germline V lookup: CDR1 LGHNA, CDR2 YNFKEQ. V lost 4 bases to trimming and J lost 1 base, with 11 bases between them. This CDR3 contains 15 residues. The CDR3 DNA follows: TGTGCCAGCAGCCCGACGGACAGATCCTACAATGAGCAGTTCTTC. It specifies CASSPTDRSYNEQFF.

The CDR3 is CASSQARWGNTEAFF. CDR3 bases: TGTGCCAGCAGCCAAGCGAGGTGGGGCAACACTGAAGCTTTCTTT. The chain employs TRBV14 and TRBJ1-1; a possible D gene is TRBD1 (5 bases). Germline V lookup: CDR1 SGHDN, CDR2 FVKESK. Trimming stripped 1 base from V and 2 bases from J, with 11 bases between. The CDR3 is 15 residues long.

The rearrangement uses TRBV5-1 and TRBJ1-2, with D maybe TRBD1 (5 bases). In germline, CDR1 is SGHRS, CDR2 YFSETQ. The ends were cut back, 4 bases at V and 10 bases at J, with 20 bases in the middle. The CDR3 length is 14 residues. This CDR3 reads CASSMDGTPAVYTF. The CDR3 DNA reads TGCGCCAGCAGCATGGATGGGACTCCAGCGGTCTACACCTTC. Full variable domain (remainder filled in from reference TRBV5-1 and TRBJ1-2): KAGVTQTPRYLIKTRGQQVTLSCSPISGHRSVSWYQQTPGQGLQFLFEYFSETQRNKGNFPGRFSGRQFSNSRSEMNVSTLELGDSALYLCASSMDGTPAVYTFGSGTRLTVV.

The CDR3 DNA sequence: TGTGCCTCCAGGCCGATCGGACTCACCTACGAGCAGTACTTC. It codes for CASRPIGLTYEQYF. The chain recombines TRBV7-9 with TRBJ2-7; D possibly corresponds to TRBD2 (5 bases). From germline, CDR1 is SEHNR and CDR2 FQNEAQ (reference sequence). The CDR3 has 14 amino acids. The V end was cut by 11 bases, the J end by 2 bases, with 19 bases between.

The chain carries TRBV10-1 and TRBJ2-7; possibly TRBD1 for D (7 bases). The CDR3 extends over 13 amino acids. Trimming left V 6 bases short and J 1 base short, with 10 bases between. In germline, CDR1 is WNHNN, CDR2 SYGVQD (reference sequence). CDR3 bases: TGCGCCAGCAGAGCAGGGGGGTCCTACGAGCAGTACTTC. It translates to CASRAGGSYEQYF.

The chain combines TRBV18 with TRBJ2-7; 8 positions match TRBD2. J lost 3 bases, V lost 1 base, and 5 bases had no gene match. The CDR3 has 15 residues. Per germline, CDR1 KGHSH and CDR2 LQKENI. The CDR3, as DNA: TGTGCCAGCTCACCACAACGGGGGGGCGACTACGAGCAGTACTTC. Protein: CASSPQRGGDYEQYF.

The J gene is TRBJ2-1, the V gene TRBV6-5; 11 positions match TRBD2. V trimming: 6 bases; J trimming: 7 bases; junction bases outside the gene matches: 8. Per the germline V gene, CDR1 is MNHEY and CDR2 is SVGAGI. CDR3 length: 15 amino acids. The CDR3 loop reads CASRAGTSGPNEQFF. Written as DNA, the CDR3 is TGTGCCAGCAGGGCCGGGACTAGCGGTCCGAATGAGCAGTTCTTC.

The chain uses TRBV27 and TRBJ2-3; 7 bases map to TRBD2. The CDR3 runs 15 residues. J was trimmed by 3 bases and V by 5 bases; bases with no gene match: 8. In germline, CDR1 is MNHEY, CDR2 SMNVEV (reference sequence). This CDR3 reads CASSKNLGGTDTQYF. The CDR3 nucleotides read TGTGCCAGCAGTAAAAACCTGGGAGGGACAGATACGCAGTATTTT.

The chain links TRBV6-5 to TRBJ1-1; D is undetermined. Germline CDR1 is MNHEY and CDR2 is SVGAGI. The length of the CDR3 is 15 residues. V lost 6 bases, J lost 7 bases, and 21 bases lay in between. DNA for the CDR3: TGTGCCAGCAGAATATCCGGGTCCCCAGTTGATGAAGCTTTCTTT. This sequence encodes CASRISGSPVDEAFF.

The V and J genes are TRBV28 and TRBJ2-3, with TRBD1 identical over 9 bases. Per the germline V gene, CDR1 is MDHEN and CDR2 is SYDVKM. The V and J ends lost 6 bases and 5 bases, in that order; junction bases with no gene match: 9. This CDR3 contains 15 residues. CDR3 in amino acids: CASSLDRGGQDTQYF. CDR3 DNA sequence: TGTGCCAGCAGCCTAGACAGGGGGGGACAAGATACGCAGTATTTT.

The chain carries TRBV15 and TRBJ1-2, with D perhaps TRBD1 (5 bases). The CDR3 runs 17 residues. CDR1 and CDR2 (germline): LNHNV, YYDKDF (reference sequence). Trimming left V 5 bases short and J 0 bases short, with 19 bases between. The CDR3 DNA is TGTGCCACCAGCCACCTATCGCGGGACGGAGCTAACTATGGCTACACCTTC. It specifies CATSHLSRDGANYGYTF.

This rearrangement joins TRBV6-1 to TRBJ2-2; 10 nucleotides match TRBD2. CDR3 length: 17 amino acids. In germline, CDR1 is MNHNS, CDR2 SASEGT. Trimming cost V 3 bases and J 5 bases; bases outside gene matches: 9. The CDR3 is CASSDRSGGPRTGELFF. Written as DNA, the CDR3 is TGTGCCAGCAGTGATCGTAGCGGGGGGCCCAGGACCGGGGAGCTGTTTTTT.

The V and J genes are TRBV6-5 and TRBJ2-5; 8 nucleotides agree with TRBD1. The length of the CDR3 is 14 residues. V was clipped by 5 bases and J by 1 base; unmatched bases: 3. In germline, CDR1 is MNHEY, CDR2 SVGAGI. CDR3 sequence: CASSTDRVQETQYF. The CDR3 DNA reads TGTGCCAGCAGTACGGACAGGGTCCAAGAGACCCAGTACTTC.

The chain is built from TRBV6-5 and TRBJ1-5; the match to TRBD1 covers 8 bases. CDR1 is MNHEY, CDR2 SVGAGI, per germline. The J segment lost 7 bases and the V segment lost 2 bases, leaving 4 bases of the junction unmatched. The CDR3 loop spans 14 amino acids. The CDR3 is CASSYVQGGQPQHF. CDR3 nucleotides: TGTGCCAGCAGTTACGTACAGGGGGGCCAGCCCCAGCATTTT.

A single count supports this clone. This sequence joins TRBV28 and TRBJ2-7, with a weak D call TRBD1 (6 bases). Germline V gene data show CDR1 as MDHEN and CDR2 as SYDVKM. The length of the CDR3 is 15 residues. With 6 bases removed from V and 0 bases from J, the gap between germline ends came to 15 bases. The CDR3 bases are TGTGCCAGCAGCTCCCGGGACATAAGCTCCTACGAGCAGTACTTC. Translating gives CASSSRDISSYEQYF.

The chain carries TRBV3-1 (or the pseudogene TRBV3-2) and TRBJ2-1, with 9 bases matching TRBD2. There are 15 residues in the CDR3. The J segment lost 4 bases and the V segment lost 4 bases, leaving 5 bases of the junction unmatched. CDR1 LGHDT and CDR2 YNNKEL come from the germline V gene (reference sequence). The CDR3 coding sequence is TGTGCCAGCAGCCCCAGCGGGGGGAGGTACAATGAGCAGTTCTTC. It codes for CASSPSGGRYNEQFF.

The V gene is TRBV9, the J gene TRBJ1-3; D is undetermined. Trimming removed 0 bases at V and 3 bases at J, with 7 bases between. The CDR3 runs 14 residues. Looked up from germline, CDR1 is SGDLS and CDR2 is YYNGEE. The CDR3 DNA sequence: TGTGCCAGCAGCGTAGAGAACTTTGGAAACACCATATATTTT. Encoded protein: CASSVENFGNTIYF. The variable domain in full, with the rest retrieved from reference TRBV9 and TRBJ1-3, is DSGVTQTPKHLITATGQRVTLRCSPRSGDLSVYWYQQSLDQGLQFLIQYYNGEERAKGNILERFSAQQFPDLHSELNLSSLELGDSALYFCASSVENFGNTIYFGEGSWLTVV.

This sequence joins TRBV14 and TRBJ1-2; 8 positions agree with TRBD1. V shed 1 base, J shed 4 bases, and the junction held 5 bases outside the gene matches. The CDR3 has 15 residues. CDR1 is SGHDN, CDR2 FVKESK, per germline. The CDR3 region has the DNA TGTGCCAGCAGCCAAGTTGACGACAGGGGCTATGGCTACACCTTC. This gives the protein CASSQVDDRGYGYTF.

This chain joins TRBV20-1 and TRBJ1-2; D remains ambiguous. This CDR3 is built from 11 residues. V lost 3 bases and J 7 bases, leaving 9 bases between the germline ends. Germline CDR1 DFQATT, CDR2 SNEGSKA (reference sequence). In DNA, the CDR3 is TGCAGTGCTAGTGACGGTCTTGGCTACACCTTC. It specifies CSASDGLGYTF.